This T cell receptor beta chain was observed in a study of blood T cell repertoires in COVID-19. As for the study in general: The samples span acute and convalescent COVID-19 from the United States, Italy and Spain. PBMCs, B-cell-depleted T cells, or T cells provided the cDNA or gDNA that made up the material.

This clone has a single count. Germline CDR1 is MNHEY and CDR2 is SVGAGI. The CDR3 has 13 residues. With 6 bases clipped from V and 0 bases from J, the junction kept 1 base outside the gene matches. Authors' analysis steps: Amplification of reference gene primers provided the estimated nucleated cell counts. Profiled with immunoSEQ multiplex PCR; TCRdb holds only in-frame clones, not every one. V and J calls and clone size are copied from that table; D and trimming were computed from the DNA. Here the sample spans around 130,000 clones, around 78% being singletons. Sequenced sample: peripheral blood. J is TRBJ2-5 and V is TRBV6-5, with 7 bases matching TRBD1. The sequence derives from a human donor in a cohort sampled during active COVID-19. CDR3 DNA sequence: TGTGCCAGCAGACAGGGGAACCAAGAGACCCAGTACTTC. This encodes CASRQGNQETQYF.